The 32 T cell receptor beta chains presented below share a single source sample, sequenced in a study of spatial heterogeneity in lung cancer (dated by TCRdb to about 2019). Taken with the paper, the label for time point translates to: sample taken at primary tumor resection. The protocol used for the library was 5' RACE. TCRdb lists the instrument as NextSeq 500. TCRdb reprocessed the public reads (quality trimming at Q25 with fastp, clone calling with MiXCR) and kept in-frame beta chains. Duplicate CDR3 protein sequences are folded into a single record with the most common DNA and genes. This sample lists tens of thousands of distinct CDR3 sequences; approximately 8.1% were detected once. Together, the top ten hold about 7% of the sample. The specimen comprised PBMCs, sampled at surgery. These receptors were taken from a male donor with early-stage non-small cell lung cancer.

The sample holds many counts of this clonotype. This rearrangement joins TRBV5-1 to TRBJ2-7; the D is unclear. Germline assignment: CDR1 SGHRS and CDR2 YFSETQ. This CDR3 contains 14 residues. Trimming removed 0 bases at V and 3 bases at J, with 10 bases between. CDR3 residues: CASSLVGSFYEQYF. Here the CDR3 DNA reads TGCGCCAGCAGCTTGGTCGGCAGCTTCTACGAGCAGTACTTC.

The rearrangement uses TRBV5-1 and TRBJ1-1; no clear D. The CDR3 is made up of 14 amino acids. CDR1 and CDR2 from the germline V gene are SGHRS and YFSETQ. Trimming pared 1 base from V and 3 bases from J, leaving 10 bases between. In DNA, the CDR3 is TGCGCCAGCAGCTTGCGCCCAGCAGACACTGAAGCTTTCTTT. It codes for CASSLRPADTEAFF.

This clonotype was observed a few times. DNA of the CDR3: TGTGCCAGCAGTTATTCGCGGGAGGGCCCCGATACGCAGTATTTT. Translated: CASSYSREGPDTQYF. V usage is TRBV25-1 and J usage is TRBJ2-3; TRBD2 matches at 9 bases. In germline, CDR1 is MGHDK, CDR2 SYGVNS. Unmatched junction bases numbered 9, after V lost 5 bases and J lost 6 bases. This CDR3 is 15 amino acids long.

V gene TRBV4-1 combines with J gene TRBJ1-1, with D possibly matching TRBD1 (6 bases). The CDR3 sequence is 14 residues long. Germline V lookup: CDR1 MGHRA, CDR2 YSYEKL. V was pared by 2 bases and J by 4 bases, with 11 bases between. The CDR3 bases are TGCGCCAGCAGCCAAAACGCAGGGGTCACTGAAGCTTTCTTT. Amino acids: CASSQNAGVTEAFF.

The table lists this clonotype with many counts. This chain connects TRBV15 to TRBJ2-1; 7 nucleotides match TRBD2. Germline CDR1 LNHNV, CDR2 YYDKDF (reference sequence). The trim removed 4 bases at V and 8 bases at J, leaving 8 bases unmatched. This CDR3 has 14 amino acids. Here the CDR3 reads CATSKQTSPDEQFF. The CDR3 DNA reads TGTGCCACCAGCAAGCAGACTAGCCCGGATGAGCAGTTCTTC.

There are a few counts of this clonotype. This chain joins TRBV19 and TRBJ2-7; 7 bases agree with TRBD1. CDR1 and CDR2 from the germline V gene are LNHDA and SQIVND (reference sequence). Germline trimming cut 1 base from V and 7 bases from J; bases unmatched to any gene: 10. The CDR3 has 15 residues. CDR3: CASSIAGTVLGEQYF. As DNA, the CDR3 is TGTGCCAGTAGTATAGCTGGGACAGTCTTGGGGGAGCAGTACTTC.

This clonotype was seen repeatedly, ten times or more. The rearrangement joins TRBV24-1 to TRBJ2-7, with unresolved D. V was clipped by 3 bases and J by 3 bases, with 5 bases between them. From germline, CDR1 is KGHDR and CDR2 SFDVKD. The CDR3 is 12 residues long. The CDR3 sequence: CATSDPLYEQYF. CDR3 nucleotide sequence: TGTGCCACCAGTGATCCCCTCTACGAGCAGTACTTC.

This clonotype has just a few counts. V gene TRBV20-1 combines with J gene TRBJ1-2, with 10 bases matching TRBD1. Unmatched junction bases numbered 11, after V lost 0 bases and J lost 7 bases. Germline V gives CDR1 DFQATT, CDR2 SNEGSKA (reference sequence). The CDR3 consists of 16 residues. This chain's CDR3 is CSARDGQGVRLGGYTF. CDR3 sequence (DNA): TGCAGTGCTAGAGACGGACAGGGGGTGCGTCTCGGTGGCTACACCTTC.

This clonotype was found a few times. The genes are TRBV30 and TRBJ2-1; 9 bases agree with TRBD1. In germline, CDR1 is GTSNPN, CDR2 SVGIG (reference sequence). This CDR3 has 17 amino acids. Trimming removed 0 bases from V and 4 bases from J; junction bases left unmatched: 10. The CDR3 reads CAWSVLTGGGWYNEQFF. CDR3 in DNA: TGTGCCTGGAGTGTACTCACAGGGGGCGGCTGGTACAATGAGCAGTTCTTC.

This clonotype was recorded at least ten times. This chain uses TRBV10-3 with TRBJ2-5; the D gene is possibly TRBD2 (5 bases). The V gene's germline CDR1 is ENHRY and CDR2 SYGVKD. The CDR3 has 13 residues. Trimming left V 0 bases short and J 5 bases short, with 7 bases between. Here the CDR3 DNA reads TGTGCCATCAGTGAGTCGGAGGTGGAGACCCAGTACTTC. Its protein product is CAISESEVETQYF.

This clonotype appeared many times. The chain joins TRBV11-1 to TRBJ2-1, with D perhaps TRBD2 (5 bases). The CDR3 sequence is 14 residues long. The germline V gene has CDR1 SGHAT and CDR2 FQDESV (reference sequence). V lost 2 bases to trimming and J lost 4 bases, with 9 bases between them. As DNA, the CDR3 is TGTGCCAGCAGCTTACAGCGGAGGTACAATGAGCAGTTCTTC. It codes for CASSLQRRYNEQFF.

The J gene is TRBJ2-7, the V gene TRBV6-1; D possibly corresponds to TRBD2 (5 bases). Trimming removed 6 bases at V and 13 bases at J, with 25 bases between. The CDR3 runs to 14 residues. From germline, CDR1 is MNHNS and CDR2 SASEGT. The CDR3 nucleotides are TGTGCCAGCAGCCTGGGGATTTCAACCCTCGAGGGATACTTC. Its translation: CASSLGISTLEGYF.

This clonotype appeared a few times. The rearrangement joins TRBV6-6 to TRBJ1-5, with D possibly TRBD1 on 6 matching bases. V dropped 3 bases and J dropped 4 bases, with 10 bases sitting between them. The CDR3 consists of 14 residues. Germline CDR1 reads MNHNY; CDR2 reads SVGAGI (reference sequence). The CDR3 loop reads CASSYAGQNQPQHF. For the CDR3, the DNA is TGTGCCAGCAGTTATGCGGGACAAAATCAGCCCCAGCATTTT.

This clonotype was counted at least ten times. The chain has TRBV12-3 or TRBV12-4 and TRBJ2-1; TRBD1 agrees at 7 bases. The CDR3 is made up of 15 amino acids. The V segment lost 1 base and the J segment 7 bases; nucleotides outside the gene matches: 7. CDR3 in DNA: TGTGCCAGCAGTTTAGGCCAGGGGGTGGGGAATGAGCAGTTCTTC. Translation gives CASSLGQGVGNEQFF.

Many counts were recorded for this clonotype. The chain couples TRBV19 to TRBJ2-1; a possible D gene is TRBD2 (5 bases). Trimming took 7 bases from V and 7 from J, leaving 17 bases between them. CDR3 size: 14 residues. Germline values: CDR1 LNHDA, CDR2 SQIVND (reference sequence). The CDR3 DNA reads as TGTGCCAGTAACACCCTCGGGAACACAAATGAGCAGTTCTTC. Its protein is CASNTLGNTNEQFF.

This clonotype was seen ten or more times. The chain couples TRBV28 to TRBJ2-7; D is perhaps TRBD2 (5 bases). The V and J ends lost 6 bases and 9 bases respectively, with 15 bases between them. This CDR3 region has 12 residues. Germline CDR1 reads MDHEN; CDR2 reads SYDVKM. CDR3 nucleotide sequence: TGTGCCAGCAGGGCGGGCCCTTTGGGGCAGTACTTC. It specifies CASRAGPLGQYF.

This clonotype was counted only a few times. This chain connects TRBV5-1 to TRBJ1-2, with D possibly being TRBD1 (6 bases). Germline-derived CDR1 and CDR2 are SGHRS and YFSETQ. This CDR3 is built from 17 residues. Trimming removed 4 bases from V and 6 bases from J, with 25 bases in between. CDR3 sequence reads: CASSTLRQEGQVHGYTF. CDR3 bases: TGCGCCAGCAGCACCCTTCGACAGGAGGGGCAAGTGCATGGCTACACCTTC. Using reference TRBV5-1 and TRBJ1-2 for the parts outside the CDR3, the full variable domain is KAGVTQTPRYLIKTRGQQVTLSCSPISGHRSVSWYQQTPGQGLQFLFEYFSETQRNKGNFPGRFSGRQFSNSRSEMNVSTLELGDSALYLCASSTLRQEGQVHGYTFGSGTRLTVV.

CDR3 nucleotide sequence: TGCAGTGCTGCCCCGACTAGCGACGGCACAGATACGCAGTATTTT. This sequence encodes CSAAPTSDGTDTQYF. The chain carries TRBV20-1 and TRBJ2-3; TRBD2 matches at 8 bases. Looked up from germline, CDR1 is DFQATT and CDR2 is SNEGSKA (reference sequence). The V segment lost 5 bases and the J segment 1 base; nucleotides outside the gene matches: 8. The CDR3 sequence is 15 residues long.

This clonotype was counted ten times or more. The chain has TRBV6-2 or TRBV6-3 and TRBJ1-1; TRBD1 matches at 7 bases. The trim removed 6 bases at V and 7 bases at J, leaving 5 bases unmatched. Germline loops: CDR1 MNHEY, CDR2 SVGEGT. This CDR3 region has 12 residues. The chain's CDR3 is CASRRWDSEAFF. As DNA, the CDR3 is TGTGCCAGCAGGAGGTGGGACAGTGAAGCTTTCTTT.

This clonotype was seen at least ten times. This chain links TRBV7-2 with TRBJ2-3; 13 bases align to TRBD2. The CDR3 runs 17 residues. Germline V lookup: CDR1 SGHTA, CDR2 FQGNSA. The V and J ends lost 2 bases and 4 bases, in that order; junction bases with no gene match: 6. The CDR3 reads CASSLIVTSGRSDTQYF. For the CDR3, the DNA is TGTGCCAGCAGCTTAATCGTGACTAGCGGGAGGTCAGATACGCAGTATTTT.

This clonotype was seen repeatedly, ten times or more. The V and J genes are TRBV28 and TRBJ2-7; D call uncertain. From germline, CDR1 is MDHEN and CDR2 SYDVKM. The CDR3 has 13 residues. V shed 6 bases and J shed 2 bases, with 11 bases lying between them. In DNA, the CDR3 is TGTGCCAGCAGCCCGCCGGAGACCTACGAGCAGTACTTC. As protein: CASSPPETYEQYF. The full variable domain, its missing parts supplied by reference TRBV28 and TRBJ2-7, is DVKVTQSSRYLVKRTGEKVFLECVQDMDHENMFWYRQDPGLGLRLIYFSYDVKMKEKGDIPEGYSVSREKKERFSLILESASTNQTSMYLCASSPPETYEQYFGPGTRLTVT.

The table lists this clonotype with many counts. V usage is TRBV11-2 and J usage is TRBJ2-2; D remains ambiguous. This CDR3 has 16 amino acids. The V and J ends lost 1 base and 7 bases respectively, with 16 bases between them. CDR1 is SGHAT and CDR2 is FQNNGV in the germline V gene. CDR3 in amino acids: CASSLGVFESSGELFF. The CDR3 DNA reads TGTGCCAGCAGCTTAGGTGTATTCGAATCGAGCGGGGAGCTGTTTTTT. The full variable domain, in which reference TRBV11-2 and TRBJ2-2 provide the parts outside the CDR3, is EAGVAQSPRYKIIEKRQSVAFWCNPISGHATLYWYQQILGQGPKLLIQFQNNGVVDDSQLPKDRFSAERLKGVDSTLKIQPAKLEDSAVYLCASSLGVFESSGELFFGEGSRLTVL.

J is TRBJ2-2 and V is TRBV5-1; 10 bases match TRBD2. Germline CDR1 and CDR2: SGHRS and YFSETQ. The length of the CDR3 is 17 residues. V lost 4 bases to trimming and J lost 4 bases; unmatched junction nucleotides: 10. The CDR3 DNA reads TGCGCCAGCAGCGGAAAGCGGGAGGGCCGTAGCACCGGGGAGCTGTTTTTT. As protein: CASSGKREGRSTGELFF.

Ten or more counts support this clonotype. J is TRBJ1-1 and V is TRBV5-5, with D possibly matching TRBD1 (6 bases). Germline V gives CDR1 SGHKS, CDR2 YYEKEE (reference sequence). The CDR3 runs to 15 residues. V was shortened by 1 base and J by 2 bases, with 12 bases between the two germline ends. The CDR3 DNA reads TGTGCCAGCAGCTTGATCCCACAGGGAAACACTGAAGCTTTCTTT. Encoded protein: CASSLIPQGNTEAFF.

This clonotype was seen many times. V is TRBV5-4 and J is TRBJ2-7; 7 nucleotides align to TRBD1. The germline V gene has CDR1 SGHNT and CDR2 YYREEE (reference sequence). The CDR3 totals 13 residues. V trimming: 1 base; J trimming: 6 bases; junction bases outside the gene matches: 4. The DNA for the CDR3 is TGTGCCAGCAGCTTGCCAGGGGGACGCGAGCAGTACTTC. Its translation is CASSLPGGREQYF.

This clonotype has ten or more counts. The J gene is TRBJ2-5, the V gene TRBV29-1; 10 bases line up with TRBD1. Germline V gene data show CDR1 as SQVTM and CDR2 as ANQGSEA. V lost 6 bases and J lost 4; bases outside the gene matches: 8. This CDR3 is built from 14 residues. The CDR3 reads CSVQPGQGRETQYF. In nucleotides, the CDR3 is TGCAGCGTCCAACCGGGACAGGGGCGAGAGACCCAGTACTTC.

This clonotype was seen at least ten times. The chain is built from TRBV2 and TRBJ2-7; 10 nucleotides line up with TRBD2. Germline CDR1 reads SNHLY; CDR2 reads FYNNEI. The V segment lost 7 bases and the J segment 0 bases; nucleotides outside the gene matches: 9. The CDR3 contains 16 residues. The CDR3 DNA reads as TGTGCCAGCACCGGGACTAGCGAAAGGAGCTCCTACGAGCAGTACTTC. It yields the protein CASTGTSERSSYEQYF.

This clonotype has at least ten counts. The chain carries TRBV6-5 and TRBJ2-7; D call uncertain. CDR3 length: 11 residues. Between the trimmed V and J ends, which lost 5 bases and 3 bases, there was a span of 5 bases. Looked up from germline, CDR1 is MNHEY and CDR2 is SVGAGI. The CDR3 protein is CASSRNYEQYF. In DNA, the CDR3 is TGTGCCAGCAGTCGCAACTACGAGCAGTACTTC.

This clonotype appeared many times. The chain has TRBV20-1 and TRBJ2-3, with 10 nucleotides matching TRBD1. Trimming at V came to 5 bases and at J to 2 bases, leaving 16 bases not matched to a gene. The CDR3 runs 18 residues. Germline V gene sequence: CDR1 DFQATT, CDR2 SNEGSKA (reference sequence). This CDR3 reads CSARIGQGVDIFTDTQYF. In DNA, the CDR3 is TGCAGTGCTCGCATCGGACAGGGGGTTGACATATTCACAGATACGCAGTATTTT.

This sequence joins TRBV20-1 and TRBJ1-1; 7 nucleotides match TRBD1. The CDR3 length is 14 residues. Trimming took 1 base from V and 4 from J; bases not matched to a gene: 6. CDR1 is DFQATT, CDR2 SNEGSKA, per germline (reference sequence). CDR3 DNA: TGCAGTGCTAGAGTGACCGGGACAGCCACTGAAGCTTTCTTT. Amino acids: CSARVTGTATEAFF.

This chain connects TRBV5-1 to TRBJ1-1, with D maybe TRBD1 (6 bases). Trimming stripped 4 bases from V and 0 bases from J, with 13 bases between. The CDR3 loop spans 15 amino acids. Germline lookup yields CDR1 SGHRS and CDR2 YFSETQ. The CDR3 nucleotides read TGCGCCAGCAGCCGACTTGGACAGCTGAACACTGAAGCTTTCTTT. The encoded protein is CASSRLGQLNTEAFF. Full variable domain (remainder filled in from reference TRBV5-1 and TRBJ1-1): KAGVTQTPRYLIKTRGQQVTLSCSPISGHRSVSWYQQTPGQGLQFLFEYFSETQRNKGNFPGRFSGRQFSNSRSEMNVSTLELGDSALYLCASSRLGQLNTEAFFGQGTRLTVV.

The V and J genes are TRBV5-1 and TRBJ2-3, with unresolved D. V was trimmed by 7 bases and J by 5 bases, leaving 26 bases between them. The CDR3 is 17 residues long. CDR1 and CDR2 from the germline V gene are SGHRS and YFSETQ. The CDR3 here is CASRSGVGPFTGDTQYF. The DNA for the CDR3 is TGCGCCAGCCGATCCGGAGTAGGACCCTTCACGGGAGATACGCAGTATTTT.